The clone carrying this T cell receptor (beta chain) has only a few counts. What it binds is unknown. This specimen comes from a study of blood T cells in healthy people across ages. General study points: The study found TCR beta diversity correlated strongly with naive T cell percentage.

Peripheral blood samples of around 9.5 milliliters were drawn from each donor. The CDR3 contains 14 residues. CDR1 is MNHNS, CDR2 SASEGT, per germline. Next came a second PCR, run for roughly 6 to 11 cycles, which used a sample-barcoded 5' primer along with a J-beta primer mix. A single record per CDR3 protein comes from TCRdb applying MiXCR to the 5' RACE reads. The sample carries more than 900,000 distinct CDR3 sequences, about 25% recorded once. The same sample was also used in a study of T cells of mothers and their children. This second study notes: Three mothers and their six children, all healthy Caucasians, donated. Each child gave around 3 million TCR beta CDR3 reads (each mother, over 10 million).

The sample taken for sequencing was blood. The receptor comes from a girl under 10 years old in good health. The chain has TRBV6-1 and TRBJ2-5; D is perhaps TRBD2 (5 bases). The J call is in doubt because the DNA end fits TRBJ2-1 better. The CDR3 loop is CASSENGVVDEQFF. CDR3 DNA: TGTGCCAGCAGTGAGAACGGGGTGGTCGATGAGCAGTTCTTC.